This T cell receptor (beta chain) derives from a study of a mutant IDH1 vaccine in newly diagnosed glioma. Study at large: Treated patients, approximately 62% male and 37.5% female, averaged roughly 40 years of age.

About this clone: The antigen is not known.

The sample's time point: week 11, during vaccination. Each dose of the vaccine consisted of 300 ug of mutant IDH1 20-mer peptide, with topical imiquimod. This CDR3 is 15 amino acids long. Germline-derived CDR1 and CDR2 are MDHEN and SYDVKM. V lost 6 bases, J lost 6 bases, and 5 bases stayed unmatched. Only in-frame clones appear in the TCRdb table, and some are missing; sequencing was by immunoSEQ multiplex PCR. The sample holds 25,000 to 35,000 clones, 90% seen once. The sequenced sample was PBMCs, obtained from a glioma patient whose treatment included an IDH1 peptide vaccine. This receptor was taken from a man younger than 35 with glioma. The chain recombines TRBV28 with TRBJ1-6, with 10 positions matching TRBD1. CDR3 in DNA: TGTGCCAGCAGGGGACAGGGGTTAAGTAATTCACCCCTCCACTTT. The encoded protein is CASRGQGLSNSPLHF.